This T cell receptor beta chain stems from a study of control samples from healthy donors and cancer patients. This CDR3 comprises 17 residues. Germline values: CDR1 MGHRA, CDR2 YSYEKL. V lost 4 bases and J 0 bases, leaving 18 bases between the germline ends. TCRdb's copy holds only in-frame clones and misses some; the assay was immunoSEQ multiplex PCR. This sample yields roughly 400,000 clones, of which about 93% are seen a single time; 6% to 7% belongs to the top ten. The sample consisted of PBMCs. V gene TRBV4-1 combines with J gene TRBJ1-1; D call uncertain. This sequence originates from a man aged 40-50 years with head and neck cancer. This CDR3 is CASSLAGPYDMNTEAFF. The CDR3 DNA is TGCGCCAGCAGCCTAGCCGGGCCTTACGACATGAACACTGAAGCTTTCTTT.